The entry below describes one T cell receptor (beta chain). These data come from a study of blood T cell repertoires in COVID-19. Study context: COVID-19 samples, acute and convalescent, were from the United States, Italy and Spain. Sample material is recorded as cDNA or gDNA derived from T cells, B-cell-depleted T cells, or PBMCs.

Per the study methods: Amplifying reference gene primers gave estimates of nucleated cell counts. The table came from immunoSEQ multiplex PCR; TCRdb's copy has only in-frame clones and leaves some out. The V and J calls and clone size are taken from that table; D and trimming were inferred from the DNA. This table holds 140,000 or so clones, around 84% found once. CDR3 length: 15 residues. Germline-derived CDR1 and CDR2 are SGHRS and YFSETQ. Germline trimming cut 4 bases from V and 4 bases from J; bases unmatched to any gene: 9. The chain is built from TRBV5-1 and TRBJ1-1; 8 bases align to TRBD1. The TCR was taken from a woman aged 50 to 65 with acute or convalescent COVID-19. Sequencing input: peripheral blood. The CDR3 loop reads CASSTMTGAATEAFF. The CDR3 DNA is TGCGCCAGCAGCACAATGACAGGGGCGGCCACTGAAGCTTTCTTT.